Included here is one T cell receptor beta chain sequence, with context. Its cognate antigen has yet to be identified. It has no much larger one-base neighbor in the sample; base qualities were not kept. The sample belongs to a study of blood T cell repertoires in COVID-19 (dated by TCRdb to about 2020). The study in broad terms: Collaborator samples came from the United States, Italy and Spain and covered acute and convalescent phases of COVID-19. HLA class I and class II types, where available, came from metadata supplied by the sample provider rather than from assay-based typing. Sample metadata almost always included a de-identified subject ID, COVID-19 status, age in years and sex. The dataset comprised deeply sampled blood TCRbeta repertoires from subjects exposed to, actively infected with, or recovered from COVID-19. The material from the prospective study consisted of cDNA or gDNA derived from T cells, B-cell-depleted T cells, or PBMCs. The repertoires were released in a freely available public database meant as a resource for research on the immune response to SARS-CoV-2. Samples came from the ongoing ImmuneRACE study (first 160 participants) plus 1,254 subjects from 6 global collaborators. Summary of the overall study and its limitations: The quantity of clinical and demographic metadata differed by source and by participant and was supplied without curation.

At one collaborating source in Seattle, patients were enrolled during active infection and were followed longitudinally through the course of disease. Each collaborating institution followed its own protocols to collect whole blood in K2EDTA tubes. Collaborator samples were shipped for TCRbeta analysis as frozen whole blood, isolated PBMCs, or DNA extracted from either sample type. The germline V gene (reference sequence) sets CDR1 to MNHEY and CDR2 to SMNVEV. The CDR3 holds 16 amino acids from the cysteine to the phenylalanine. Only the CDR3 region is kept as DNA, spanning 48 bases read in frame from base 1. For this chain, trimming is 6 bases at the V end and 7 bases at the J end, and the number of junction bases without a gene match is 17. TCRbeta CDR3 regions were amplified from genomic DNA using the immunoSEQ Assay, a bias-controlled multiplex PCR. The original pipeline was this. The number of nucleated cells in each sample was estimated by amplification of reference gene primers within the assay. To quantify the absolute abundance of each unique TCRbeta CDR3 rearrangement, sequence reads were collapsed and filtered. Productive Simpson clonality was computed per sample as the square root of Simpson's diversity index over productive rearrangements. The table was pulled from immuneACCESS by TCRdb, which kept in-frame rearrangements only. Such tables lose some clones; where checked, under half of the loss comes from unresolved V genes, and the rest has no known cause. V and J calls and clone size come straight from that table; D and trimming were deduced from the DNA. Present in this sample are about 170,000 clones, around 82% of which were seen just once. Together, the top ten hold 6.5% to 9% of the sample.

The receptor was isolated from a woman aged 40-49 years with COVID-19, enrolled during active disease. The specimen sequenced was peripheral blood. The rearrangement combines TRBV27 with TRBJ2-5, with TRBD1 identical over 7 junction bases. The CDR3 is CASRRNPGQSSGTQYF. The DNA is as follows: TGTGCCAGCAGACGTAACCCGGGACAGTCCTCGGGGACCCAGTACTTC.